One T cell receptor (beta chain) is described in this entry. The antigen remains undetermined. This CDR3 has 13 amino acids. Trimming removed 6 bases at V and 0 bases at J, with 8 bases between. Germline V gene sequence: CDR1 MNHEY, CDR2 SVGAGI. Sequencing used immunoSEQ multiplex PCR; TCRdb keeps in-frame clones, though not all of them. The sample carries around 110,000 clones, about nine tenths recorded once. The source of the sample is a study of OX40 agonist ivuxolimab in advanced cancers. Study summary: Partial responses occurred in three patients (one hepatocellular carcinoma, two cutaneous melanoma). Study observations and caveats: At doses 0.1 to 3.0 mg/kg, CD4+ and CD8+ clones expanded.

Sequenced material: CD4+ or CD8+ T cells sorted from blood, taken in a trial of the OX40 agonist ivuxolimab. This TCR was recovered from an adult with an advanced solid tumor such as melanoma, head and neck, liver or kidney cancer. The rearrangement links TRBV6-5 to TRBJ1-1, with D unclear. The CDR3 DNA sequence: TGTGCCAGCAGAGGGCAGGTGAACACTGAAGCTTTCTTT. It yields the protein CASRGQVNTEAFF.